This T cell receptor (beta chain) was observed in a study of graft-versus-host responses after intestinal transplantation. Overall study context: Every recipient had anti-thymocyte globulin induction and around 3 years of tacrolimus plus steroids.

Germline loops: CDR1 SGHRS, CDR2 YFSETQ. V shed 4 bases and J shed 6 bases, with 11 bases lying between them. There are 13 residues in the CDR3. Measured with immunoSEQ multiplex PCR; TCRdb has only the in-frame clones, and not every one. Of some 8,700 clones in the sample, over 65% are singletons; the top ten hold approximately 32%. To release intraepithelial and lamina propria lymphocytes, the graft tissue was processed. This clone has just a few counts. The chain links TRBV5-1 to TRBJ2-1, with D possibly being TRBD2 (6 bases). This clonotype was obtained from a human patient who received an intestinal transplant, so some T cells may come from the graft donor. Sample: ileum tissue, taken around 490 days after intestinal transplant. Here the CDR3 reads CASSGRGGNEQFF. CDR3 DNA: TGCGCCAGCAGCGGGCGGGGAGGCAATGAGCAGTTCTTC.